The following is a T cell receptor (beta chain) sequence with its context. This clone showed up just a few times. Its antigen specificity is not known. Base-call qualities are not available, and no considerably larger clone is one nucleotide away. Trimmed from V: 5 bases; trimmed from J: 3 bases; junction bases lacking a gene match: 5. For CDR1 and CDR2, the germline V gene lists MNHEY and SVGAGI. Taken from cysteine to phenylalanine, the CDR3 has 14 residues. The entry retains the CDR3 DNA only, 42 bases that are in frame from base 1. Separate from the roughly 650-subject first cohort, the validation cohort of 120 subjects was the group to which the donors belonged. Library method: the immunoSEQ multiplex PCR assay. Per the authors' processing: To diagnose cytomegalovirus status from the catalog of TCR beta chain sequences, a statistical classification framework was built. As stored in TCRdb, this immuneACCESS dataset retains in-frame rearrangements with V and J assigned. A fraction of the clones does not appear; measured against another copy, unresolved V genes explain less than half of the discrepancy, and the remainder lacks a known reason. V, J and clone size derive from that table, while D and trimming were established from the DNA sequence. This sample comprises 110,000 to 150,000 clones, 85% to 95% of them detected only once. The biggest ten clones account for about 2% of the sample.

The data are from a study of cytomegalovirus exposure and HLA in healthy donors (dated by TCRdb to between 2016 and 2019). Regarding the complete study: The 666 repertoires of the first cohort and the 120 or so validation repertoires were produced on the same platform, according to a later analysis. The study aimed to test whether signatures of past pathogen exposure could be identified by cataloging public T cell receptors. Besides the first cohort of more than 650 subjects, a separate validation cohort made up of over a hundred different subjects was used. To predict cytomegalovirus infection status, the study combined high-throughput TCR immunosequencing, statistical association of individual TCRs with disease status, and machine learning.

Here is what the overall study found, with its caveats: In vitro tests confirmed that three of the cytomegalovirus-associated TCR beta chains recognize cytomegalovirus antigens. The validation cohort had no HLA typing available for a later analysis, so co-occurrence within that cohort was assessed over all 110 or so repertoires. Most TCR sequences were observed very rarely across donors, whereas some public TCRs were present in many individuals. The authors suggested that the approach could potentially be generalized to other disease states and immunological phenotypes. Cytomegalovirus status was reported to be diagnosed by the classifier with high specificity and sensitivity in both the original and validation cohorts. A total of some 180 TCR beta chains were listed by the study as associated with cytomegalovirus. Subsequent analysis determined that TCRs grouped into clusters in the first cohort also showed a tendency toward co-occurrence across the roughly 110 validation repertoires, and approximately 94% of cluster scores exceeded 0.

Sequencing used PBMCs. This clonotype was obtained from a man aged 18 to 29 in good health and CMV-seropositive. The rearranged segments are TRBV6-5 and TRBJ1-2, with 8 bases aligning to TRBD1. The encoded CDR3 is CASSTWTGYYGYTF. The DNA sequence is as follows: TGTGCCAGCAGTACCTGGACAGGGTACTATGGCTACACCTTC.